This passage covers 29 T cell receptor beta chains from one sample sequenced in a study of T cells in Graves' hyperthyroidism and ophthalmopathy. RNA transcripts yielded amplified TCR beta CDR3 regions. Researchers ran a first-round RT-PCR on the TCR CDR3 using the HTBI primer set. TCRdb itself ran the multiplex PCR reads through MiXCR, one entry per CDR3 protein. The table has 350,000 to 400,000 distinct CDR3 sequences, about a fifth seen once. Sequenced sample: blood. The source of these receptors is a woman aged 18-35 years with Graves' hyperthyroidism.

Worth noting for this clonotype: This may arise from a read error, as a much more abundant clone is one base away. The rearrangement links TRBV10-3 to TRBJ2-7; D gene ambiguous. This CDR3 has 11 residues. V was pared by 6 bases and J by 1 base, with 4 bases between. Germline assignment: CDR1 ENHRY and CDR2 SYGVKD. The CDR3 reads CAISGSYEQYF. CDR3 nucleotide sequence: TGTGCCATCAGCGGATCCTACGAGCAGTACTTC.

This clonotype was detected many times. The chain has TRBV12-3 or TRBV12-4 and TRBJ1-3; D call uncertain. Trimming took 5 bases from V and 0 from J, leaving 14 bases between them. There are 16 residues in the CDR3. The CDR3 spells CASSPKTPYSGNTIYF. As DNA, the CDR3 is TGTGCCAGCAGTCCTAAAACGCCGTACTCTGGAAACACCATATATTTT.

This clonotype was observed many times. The CDR3 sequence is CASSLRQGGDQPQHF. Written as DNA, the CDR3 is TGTGCCAGCAGCTTGCGACAGGGGGGTGATCAGCCCCAGCATTTT. V is TRBV7-8 and J is TRBJ1-5, with TRBD1 matching 9 bases. V was clipped by 3 bases and J by 5 bases; unmatched bases: 5. The CDR3 runs to 15 residues. Germline-derived CDR1 and CDR2 are SGHVS and FQNEAQ.

This clonotype was seen ten or more times. The chain links TRBV5-1 to TRBJ1-2; D gene unclear. The CDR3 totals 14 residues. The germline V gene has CDR1 SGHRS and CDR2 YFSETQ. The V end lost 4 bases, the J end lost 8 bases, and 18 bases lay between the germline ends. CDR3 coding DNA: TGCGCCAGCAGCATCCTGGGTGGGCCCCGGGGCTACACCTTC. It codes for CASSILGGPRGYTF.

There are many counts of this clonotype. V usage is TRBV29-1 and J usage is TRBJ1-6; D is perhaps TRBD1 (5 bases). CDR1 and CDR2 from the germline V gene are SQVTM and ANQGSEA. The CDR3 is made up of 17 amino acids. V was cut by 2 bases and J by 15 bases, with 29 bases left in between. The CDR3 nucleotides are TGCAGCGTTGAACCGTGGGGGTTTGACGGTAAGGACGCGCGCCTCCACTTT. Amino acid sequence: CSVEPWGFDGKDARLHF. The complete variable domain, with remaining parts taken from reference TRBV29-1 and TRBJ1-6, reads SAVISQKPSRDICQRGTSLTIQCQVDSQVTMMFWYRQQPGQSLTLIATANQGSEATYESGFVIDKFPISRPNLTFSTLTVSNMSPEDSSIYLCSVEPWGFDGKDARLHFGNGTRLTVT.

The chain links TRBV4-2 to TRBJ2-7, with 15 nucleotides matching TRBD2. The CDR3 loop spans 20 amino acids. The ends lost 1 base at V and 4 bases at J; junction bases unmatched: 14. Germline V gene data show CDR1 as LGHNA and CDR2 as YNFKEQ. This CDR3 reads CASSQAPGLAGGPPGYEQYF. The CDR3 coding sequence is TGTGCCAGCAGCCAAGCGCCGGGACTAGCGGGGGGTCCCCCGGGGTACGAGCAGTACTTC.

This clonotype was seen more than once but under ten times. The chain combines TRBV11-2 with TRBJ2-5; possibly TRBD1 for D (5 bases). The CDR3 length is 16 residues. V was clipped by 1 base and J by 3 bases, with 15 bases between them. The germline V gene has CDR1 SGHAT and CDR2 FQNNGV. The CDR3: CASSLGDQGGKETQYF. In nucleotides, the CDR3 is TGTGCCAGCAGCTTAGGCGACCAGGGTGGCAAAGAGACCCAGTACTTC.

As regards this clonotype: Possible read error: a much larger clone is one base away. This rearrangement joins TRBV6-1 to TRBJ1-6; D is undetermined. Germline V gene lookup returns CDR1 MNHNS and CDR2 SASEGT. The CDR3 is 12 residues long. The CDR3 is CAISEINSPLHF. The CDR3 bases are TGTGCCATCAGTGAGATCAATTCACCCCTCCACTTT.

This clonotype was seen at least ten times. This chain joins TRBV19 and TRBJ1-2; D might be TRBD1 (6 bases). Germline assignment: CDR1 LNHDA and CDR2 SQIVND (reference sequence). Trimming removed 5 bases from V and 3 bases from J, with 16 bases in between. The CDR3 covers 15 residues. The CDR3 here is CASSPGTLYDYGYTF. In DNA, the CDR3 is TGTGCCAGTAGTCCCGGGACATTGTACGACTATGGCTACACCTTC.

Ten or more counts support this clonotype. The chain carries TRBV5-1 and TRBJ1-1, with D unclear. Trimming left V 3 bases short and J 2 bases short, with 11 bases between. Germline V gene sequence: CDR1 SGHRS, CDR2 YFSETQ. The CDR3 consists of 14 residues. CDR3 residues: CASSSLQSNTEAFF. The CDR3 DNA follows: TGCGCCAGCAGCTCGTTACAGAGTAACACTGAAGCTTTCTTT. Full variable domain (remainder filled in from reference TRBV5-1 and TRBJ1-1): KAGVTQTPRYLIKTRGQQVTLSCSPISGHRSVSWYQQTPGQGLQFLFEYFSETQRNKGNFPGRFSGRQFSNSRSEMNVSTLELGDSALYLCASSSLQSNTEAFFGQGTRLTVV.

This clonotype was counted ten times or more. V is TRBV6-5 and J is TRBJ2-5; D may be TRBD2 (5 bases). There are 13 residues in the CDR3. Deletions cut 2 bases from V and 7 bases from J, with 11 bases between. Germline values: CDR1 MNHEY, CDR2 SVGAGI. CDR3: CASSYEWRTTQYF. The DNA for the CDR3 is TGTGCCAGCAGTTACGAGTGGAGGACGACCCAGTACTTC.

At least ten counts were recorded for this clonotype. J is TRBJ2-2 and V is TRBV10-1; TRBD1 agrees at 7 bases. CDR1 and CDR2 from the germline V gene are WNHNN and SYGVQD (reference sequence). CDR3 size: 15 residues. V lost 5 bases, J lost 1 base, and 4 bases stayed unmatched. The CDR3 DNA sequence: TGCGCCAGCAGTCCGGGACAGCTGAACACCGGGGAGCTGTTTTTT. Amino acid sequence: CASSPGQLNTGELFF.

CDR3 amino acids: CASSYLASGGAKETQYF. The CDR3 DNA reads as TGTGCCAGCAGTTACTTGGCTAGCGGGGGGGCAAAAGAGACCCAGTACTTC. The chain has TRBV6-5 and TRBJ2-5; 12 bases map to TRBD2. V lost 1 base and J lost 3; bases outside the gene matches: 6. The CDR3 has 17 residues. Germline CDR1 reads MNHEY; CDR2 reads SVGAGI.

The rearrangement uses TRBV4-2 and TRBJ2-7; TRBD2 matches at 7 bases. This CDR3 spans 15 amino acids. The ends lost 5 bases at V and 2 bases at J; junction bases unmatched: 9. Looked up from germline, CDR1 is LGHNA and CDR2 is YNFKEQ. CDR3 DNA: TGTGCCAGCAGCGAAAGCCGACTAGCACCCTACGAGCAGTACTTC. Its protein product is CASSESRLAPYEQYF.

This clonotype was picked up many times. The chain carries TRBV5-1 and TRBJ1-6; weak D call: TRBD1 (5 bases). This CDR3 region has 18 residues. Germline loops: CDR1 SGHRS, CDR2 YFSETQ. Deletions cut 0 bases from V and 6 bases from J, with 19 bases between. The CDR3 nucleotides read TGCGCCAGCAGCTTGGCGGTTGGTGGGGCCGGGGGTAATTCACCCCTCCACTTT. It specifies CASSLAVGGAGGNSPLHF.

DNA of the CDR3: TGTGCCACCAGCCGGATAACAGGGGAGCCGGGGGAGACCCAGTACTTC. The encoded protein is CATSRITGEPGETQYF. The chain joins TRBV15 to TRBJ2-5, with 7 positions matching TRBD1. The germline CDR1 and CDR2 sequences are LNHNV and YYDKDF (reference sequence). The CDR3 is made up of 16 amino acids. J lost 5 bases, V lost 5 bases, and 14 bases had no gene match.

In its sample, this clonotype was seen many times. The V call is TRBV6-2 or TRBV6-3, the J call TRBJ2-7; D might be TRBD1 (6 bases). The CDR3 covers 12 residues. Germline V gene lookup returns CDR1 MNHEY and CDR2 SVGEGT. Trimming left V 8 bases short and J 5 bases short, with 13 bases between. CDR3 region: CASGTRDNEQYF. CDR3 nucleotide sequence: TGTGCCAGCGGTACTAGGGACAACGAGCAGTACTTC.

The chain combines TRBV15 with TRBJ1-1, with 11 nucleotides matching TRBD1. This CDR3 has 16 residues. Germline CDR1 LNHNV, CDR2 YYDKDF (reference sequence). The V gene end was trimmed by 5 bases and the J gene end by 2 bases; junction bases not matched to a gene: 7. This chain's CDR3 is CATSEDRGHLNTEAFF. The CDR3 coding sequence is TGTGCCACCAGCGAGGACAGGGGGCACCTCAACACTGAAGCTTTCTTT. Complete variable domain (other parts from reference TRBV15 and TRBJ1-1): DAMVIQNPRYQVTQFGKPVTLSCSQTLNHNVMYWYQQKSSQAPKLLFHYYDKDFNNEADTPDNFQSRRPNTSFCFLDIRSPGLGDTAMYLCATSEDRGHLNTEAFFGQGTRLTVV.

This clonotype was recorded at least ten times. The chain recombines TRBV12-3 or TRBV12-4 with TRBJ2-7; D gene unclear. The CDR3 totals 13 residues. The V end lost 3 bases, the J end lost 1 base, and 7 bases lay between the germline ends. The CDR3 here is CASSFGGSYEQYF. Written as DNA, the CDR3 is TGTGCCAGCAGTTTCGGCGGATCCTACGAGCAGTACTTC.

This clonotype was seen a handful of times. With a much larger clone just one base away, this may be a read error. The chain uses TRBV20-1 and TRBJ1-2; no clear D. This CDR3 is built from 14 residues. Looked up from germline, CDR1 is DFQATT and CDR2 is SNEGSKA (reference sequence). CDR3 sequence reads: CSGGRNPPQYGHTF. CDR3 coding DNA: TGCAGTGGAGGACGTAACCCCCCGCAATATGGCCACACCTTC.

This clonotype was seen at least ten times. The rearrangement joins TRBV5-1 to TRBJ1-1; the D gene is possibly TRBD1 (5 bases). This CDR3 comprises 13 residues. V was pared by 4 bases and J by 1 base, with 8 bases between. Germline CDR1 is SGHRS and CDR2 is YFSETQ. CDR3 bases: TGCGCCAGCAGCAGGGGTCCGAACACTGAAGCTTTCTTT. It encodes CASSRGPNTEAFF.

The chain has TRBV6-1 and TRBJ1-1; a possible D gene is TRBD1 (5 bases). This CDR3 is built from 14 residues. The germline gives CDR1 MNHNS, CDR2 SASEGT. The V gene lost 8 bases and the J gene lost 7 bases, with 20 bases spanning the gap. CDR3 nucleotide sequence: TGTGCCAGCGCATACACCGGGGACGGAAGTGAAGCTTTCTTT. Amino acid sequence: CASAYTGDGSEAFF.

The chain links TRBV5-1 to TRBJ1-5; D is unresolved. The CDR3 sequence is 14 residues long. V was shortened by 2 bases and J by 7 bases, with 13 bases between the two germline ends. Germline loops: CDR1 SGHRS, CDR2 YFSETQ. CDR3 sequence: CASSLTASGQPQHF. The CDR3 DNA is TGCGCCAGCAGCTTAACAGCTTCCGGGCAGCCCCAGCATTTT.

This clonotype has ten or more counts. In nucleotides, the CDR3 is TGTGCCAGTAGCCCCATCGGAGTCAGGGGACAGGAGACCCAGTACTTC. This codes for CASSPIGVRGQETQYF. V and J are TRBV19 and TRBJ2-5; 7 nucleotides agree with TRBD1. The V and J ends lost 6 bases and 5 bases, in that order; junction bases with no gene match: 15. The CDR3 sequence is 16 residues long. Germline CDR1 is LNHDA and CDR2 is SQIVND (reference sequence). Combining the CDR3 with reference TRBV19 and TRBJ2-5 gives the whole variable domain DGGITQSPKYLFRKEGQNVTLSCEQNLNHDAMYWYRQDPGQGLRLIYYSQIVNDFQKGDIAEGYSVSREKKESFPLTVTSAQKNPTAFYLCASSPIGVRGQETQYFGPGTRLLVL.

This clonotype was observed a single time. The chain carries TRBV25-1 and TRBJ2-7, with D perhaps TRBD1 (5 bases). Trimming removed 2 bases from V and 1 base from J, with 15 bases in between. Looked up from germline, CDR1 is MGHDK and CDR2 is SYGVNS. The CDR3 spans 16 residues. CDR3 amino acids: CASSEEKGRKSYEQYF. The CDR3 bases are TGTGCCAGCAGTGAAGAGAAGGGGCGGAAATCCTACGAGCAGTACTTC.

The chain couples TRBV20-1 to TRBJ1-1; a weak D match, TRBD1 (5 bases). This CDR3 comprises 14 residues. The V and J ends lost 3 bases and 5 bases respectively, with 16 bases between them. Looked up from germline, CDR1 is DFQATT and CDR2 is SNEGSKA (reference sequence). CDR3 nucleotide sequence: TGCAGTGCTAGTTTGCCGGGGCCTAGGACTGAAGCTTTCTTT. This gives the protein CSASLPGPRTEAFF.

The chain has TRBV5-4 and TRBJ1-2, with D perhaps TRBD1 (5 bases). CDR1 is SGHNT, CDR2 YYREEE, per germline (reference sequence). CDR3 length: 14 residues. Trimming removed 4 bases from V and 7 bases from J, with 17 bases in between. The DNA of the CDR3 is TGTGCCAGCAGCCCGGCCGGGGCGCGGGGTGGCTACACCTTC. This encodes CASSPAGARGGYTF. The full variable domain, its missing parts supplied by reference TRBV5-4 and TRBJ1-2, is ETGVTQSPTHLIKTRGQQVTLRCSSQSGHNTVSWYQQALGQGPQFIFQYYREEENGRGNFPPRFSGLQFPNYSSELNVNALELDDSALYLCASSPAGARGGYTFGSGTRLTVV.

Points on this clonotype: In this CDR3 the conserved last residue, phenylalanine or tryptophan, is missing, so a read error is likely. The chain combines TRBV12-3 or TRBV12-4 with TRBJ1-1; unclear D gene. CDR3 length: 12 residues. The CDR3 protein is CASSFEDAEAFS. The CDR3 DNA is TGTGCCAGTAGTTTCGAGGACGCGGAAGCTTTCTCT.

The chain combines TRBV28 with TRBJ2-2; 9 bases agree with TRBD1. The CDR3 runs 12 residues. Germline V gene lookup returns CDR1 MDHEN and CDR2 SYDVKM. The chain's CDR3 is CGSGTGTGELFF. CDR3 bases: TGTGGCTCCGGGACAGGGACCGGGGAGCTGTTTTTT.